Reported below is one T cell receptor (beta chain). The junction shows a germline mismatch at one end, possibly a read error. Distinct nucleotide sequences in the sample also encode this CDR3. The assay was immunoSEQ multiplex PCR, and TCRdb's table has in-frame clones only and misses some. The sample has roughly 77,000 clones; approximately 73% are singletons. The CDR3 has 19 amino acids. Germline CDR1 MGHRA, CDR2 YSYEKL. The source of the sample is a study of radiotherapy plus CTLA-4 blockade in lung cancer. The receptor was isolated from a human donor with non-small cell lung cancer whose response to radiotherapy plus ipilimumab could not be evaluated. The specimen comprised peripheral blood, sampled from a patient treated with radiotherapy plus ipilimumab. The chain is built from TRBV4-1 and TRBJ1-6; no clear D. The CDR3 DNA reads TGCGCCAGCAGCCAAGATATCGGCAGGTCGAGCTCCTATAATTCCCCCCTCCACTTT. It is translated as CASSQDIGRSSSYNSPLHF.